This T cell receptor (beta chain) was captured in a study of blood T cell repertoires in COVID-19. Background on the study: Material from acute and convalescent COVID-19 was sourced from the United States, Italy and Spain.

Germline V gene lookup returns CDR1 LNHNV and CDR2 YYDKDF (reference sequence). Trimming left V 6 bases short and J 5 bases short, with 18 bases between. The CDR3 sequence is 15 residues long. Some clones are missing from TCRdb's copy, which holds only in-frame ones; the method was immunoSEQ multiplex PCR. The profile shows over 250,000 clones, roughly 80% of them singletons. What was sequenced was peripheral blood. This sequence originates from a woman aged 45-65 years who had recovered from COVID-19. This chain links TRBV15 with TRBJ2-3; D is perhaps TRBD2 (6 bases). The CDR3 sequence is CATRRTEGGVDTQYF. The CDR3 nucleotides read TGTGCCACCAGAAGGACGGAGGGTGGAGTAGATACGCAGTATTTT.